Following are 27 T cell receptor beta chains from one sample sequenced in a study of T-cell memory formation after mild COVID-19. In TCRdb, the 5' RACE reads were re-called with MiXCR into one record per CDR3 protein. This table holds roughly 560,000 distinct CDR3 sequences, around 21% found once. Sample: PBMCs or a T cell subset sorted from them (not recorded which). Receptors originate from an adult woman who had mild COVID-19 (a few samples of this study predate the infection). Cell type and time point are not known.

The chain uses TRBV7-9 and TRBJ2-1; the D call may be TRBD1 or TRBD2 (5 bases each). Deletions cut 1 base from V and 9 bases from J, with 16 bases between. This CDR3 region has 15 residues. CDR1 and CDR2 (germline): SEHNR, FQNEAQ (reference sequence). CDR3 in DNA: TGTGCCAGCAGCTTAGTTGAAGTCGGGGCGGGTGAGCAGTTCTTC. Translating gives CASSLVEVGAGEQFF.

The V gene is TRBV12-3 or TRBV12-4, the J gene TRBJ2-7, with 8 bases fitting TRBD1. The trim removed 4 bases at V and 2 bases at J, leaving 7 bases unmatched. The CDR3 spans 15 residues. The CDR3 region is CASSSGTGGPYEQYF. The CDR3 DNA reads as TGTGCCAGCAGTTCCGGGACAGGCGGGCCCTACGAGCAGTACTTC.

CDR3 sequence (DNA): TGTGCCAGCAGCCAACTAGCGGGGAGGGGTTACGATACGCAGTATTTT. It is translated as CASSQLAGRGYDTQYF. The V call is TRBV3-1, the J call TRBJ2-3, with 9 positions matching TRBD2. Trimming took 2 bases from V and 6 from J; bases not matched to a gene: 9. The CDR3 has 16 amino acids. From germline, CDR1 is LGHDT and CDR2 YNNKEL (reference sequence).

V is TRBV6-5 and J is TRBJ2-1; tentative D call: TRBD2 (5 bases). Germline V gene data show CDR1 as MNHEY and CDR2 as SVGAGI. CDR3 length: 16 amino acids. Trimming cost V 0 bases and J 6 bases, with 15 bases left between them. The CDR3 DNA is TGTGCCAGCAGTTACTCAGGTCTAGCCCGGGGCAATGAGCAGTTCTTC. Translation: CASSYSGLARGNEQFF.

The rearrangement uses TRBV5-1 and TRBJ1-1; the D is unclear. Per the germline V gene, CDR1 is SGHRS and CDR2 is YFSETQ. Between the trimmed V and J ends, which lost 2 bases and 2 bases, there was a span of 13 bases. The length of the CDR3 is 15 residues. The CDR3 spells CASSLNPQPNTEAFF. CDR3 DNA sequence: TGCGCCAGCAGCTTAAATCCCCAGCCCAACACTGAAGCTTTCTTT.

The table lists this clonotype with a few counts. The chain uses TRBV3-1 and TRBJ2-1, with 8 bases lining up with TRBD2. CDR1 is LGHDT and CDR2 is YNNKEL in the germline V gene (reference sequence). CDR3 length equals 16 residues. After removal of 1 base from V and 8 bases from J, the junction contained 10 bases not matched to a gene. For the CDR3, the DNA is TGTGCCAGCAGCCAAGTTCTGGCGGGGGGCCGGGATGAGCAGTTCTTC. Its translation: CASSQVLAGGRDEQFF.

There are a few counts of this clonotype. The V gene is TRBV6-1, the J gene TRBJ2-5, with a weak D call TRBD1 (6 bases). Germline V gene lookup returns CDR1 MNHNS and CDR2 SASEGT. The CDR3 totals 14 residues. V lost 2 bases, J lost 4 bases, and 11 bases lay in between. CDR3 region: CASSELIGGETQYF. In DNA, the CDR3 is TGTGCCAGCAGTGAATTAATAGGGGGAGAGACCCAGTACTTC.

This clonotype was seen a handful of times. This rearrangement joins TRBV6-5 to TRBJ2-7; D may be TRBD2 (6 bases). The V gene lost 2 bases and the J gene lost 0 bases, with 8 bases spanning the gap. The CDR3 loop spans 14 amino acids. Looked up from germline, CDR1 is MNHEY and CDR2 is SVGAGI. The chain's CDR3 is CASSYGGDSYEQYF. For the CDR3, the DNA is TGTGCCAGCAGTTACGGAGGGGACTCCTACGAGCAGTACTTC.

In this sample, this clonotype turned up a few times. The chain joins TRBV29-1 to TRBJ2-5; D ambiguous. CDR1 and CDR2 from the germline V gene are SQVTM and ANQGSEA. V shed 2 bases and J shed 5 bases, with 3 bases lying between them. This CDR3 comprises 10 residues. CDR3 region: CSVERETQYF. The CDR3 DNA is TGCAGCGTTGAACGGGAGACCCAGTACTTC.

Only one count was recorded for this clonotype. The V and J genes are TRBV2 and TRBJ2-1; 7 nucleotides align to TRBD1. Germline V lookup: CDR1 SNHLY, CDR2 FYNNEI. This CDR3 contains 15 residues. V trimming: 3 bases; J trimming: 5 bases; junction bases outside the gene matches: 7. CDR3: CASSELSGQDNEQFF. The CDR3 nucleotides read TGTGCCAGCAGTGAGTTAAGTGGACAGGACAATGAGCAGTTCTTC.

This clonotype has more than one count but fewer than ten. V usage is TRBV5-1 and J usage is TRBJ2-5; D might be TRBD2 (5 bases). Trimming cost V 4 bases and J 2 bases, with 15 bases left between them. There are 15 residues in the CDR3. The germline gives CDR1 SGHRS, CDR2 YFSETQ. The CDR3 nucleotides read TGCGCCAGCAGCCTCCTTTCCGGGGTACAAGAGACCCAGTACTTC. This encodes CASSLLSGVQETQYF. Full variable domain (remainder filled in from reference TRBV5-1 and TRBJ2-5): KAGVTQTPRYLIKTRGQQVTLSCSPISGHRSVSWYQQTPGQGLQFLFEYFSETQRNKGNFPGRFSGRQFSNSRSEMNVSTLELGDSALYLCASSLLSGVQETQYFGPGTRLLVL.

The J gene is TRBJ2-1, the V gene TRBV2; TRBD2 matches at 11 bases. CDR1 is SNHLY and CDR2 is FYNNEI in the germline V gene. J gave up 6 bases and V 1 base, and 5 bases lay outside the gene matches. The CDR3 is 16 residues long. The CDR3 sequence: CASSEVKTSGTNEQFF. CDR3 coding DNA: TGTGCCAGCAGTGAAGTGAAGACTAGCGGGACCAATGAGCAGTTCTTC.

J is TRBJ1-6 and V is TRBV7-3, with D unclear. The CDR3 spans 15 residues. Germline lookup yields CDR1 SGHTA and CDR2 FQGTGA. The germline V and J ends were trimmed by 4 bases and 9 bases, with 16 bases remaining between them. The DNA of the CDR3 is TGTGCCAGCAGCTCCGAGACCTACGGAGGTTCACCCCTCCACTTT. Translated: CASSSETYGGSPLHF.

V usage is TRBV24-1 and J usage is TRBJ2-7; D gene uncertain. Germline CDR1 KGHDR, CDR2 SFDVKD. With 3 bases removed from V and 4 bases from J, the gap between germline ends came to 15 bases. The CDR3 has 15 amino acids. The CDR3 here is CATSDPTGPGYEQYF. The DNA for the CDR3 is TGTGCCACCAGTGATCCGACGGGTCCTGGGTACGAGCAGTACTTC.

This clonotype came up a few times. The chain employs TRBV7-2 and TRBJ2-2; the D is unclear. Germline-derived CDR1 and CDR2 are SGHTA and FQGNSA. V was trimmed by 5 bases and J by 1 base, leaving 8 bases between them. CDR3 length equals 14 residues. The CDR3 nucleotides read TGTGCCAGCAGCGTAGACCTGAACACCGGGGAGCTGTTTTTT. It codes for CASSVDLNTGELFF.

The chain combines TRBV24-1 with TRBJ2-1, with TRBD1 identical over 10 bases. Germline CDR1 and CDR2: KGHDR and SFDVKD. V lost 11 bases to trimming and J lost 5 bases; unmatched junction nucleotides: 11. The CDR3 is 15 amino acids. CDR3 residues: CASATGTGANNEQFF. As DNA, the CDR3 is TGTGCCAGCGCAACCGGGACAGGGGCGAACAATGAGCAGTTCTTC.

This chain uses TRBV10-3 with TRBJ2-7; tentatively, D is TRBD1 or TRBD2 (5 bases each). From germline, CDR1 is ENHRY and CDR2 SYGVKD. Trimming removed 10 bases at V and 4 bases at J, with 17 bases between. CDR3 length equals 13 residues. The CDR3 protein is CATRDASSYEQYF. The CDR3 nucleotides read TGTGCCACCCGGGACGCGTCCTCGTACGAGCAGTACTTC.

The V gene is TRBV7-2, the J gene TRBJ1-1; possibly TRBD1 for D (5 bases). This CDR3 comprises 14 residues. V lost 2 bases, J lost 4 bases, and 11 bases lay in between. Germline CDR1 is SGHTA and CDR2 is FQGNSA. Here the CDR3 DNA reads TGTGCCAGCAGCTTATCATCAGGGAGCACTGAAGCTTTCTTT. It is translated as CASSLSSGSTEAFF.

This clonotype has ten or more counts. The CDR3 region has the DNA TGTGCCAGCAGCCGTCAACGAGGGACTAGCGGGCTTTACAATGAGCAGTTCTTC. Translated: CASSRQRGTSGLYNEQFF. The chain has TRBV14 and TRBJ2-1, with 12 bases identical to TRBD2. Looked up from germline, CDR1 is SGHDN and CDR2 is FVKESK. V gave up 4 bases and J gave up 4 bases; unmatched junction bases: 11. The CDR3 extends over 18 amino acids.

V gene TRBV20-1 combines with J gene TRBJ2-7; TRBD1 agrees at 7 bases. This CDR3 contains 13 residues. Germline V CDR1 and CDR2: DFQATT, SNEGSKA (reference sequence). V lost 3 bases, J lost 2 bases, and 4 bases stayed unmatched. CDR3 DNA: TGCAGTGCTAGGAAGGGACAGACCTACGAGCAGTACTTC. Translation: CSARKGQTYEQYF.

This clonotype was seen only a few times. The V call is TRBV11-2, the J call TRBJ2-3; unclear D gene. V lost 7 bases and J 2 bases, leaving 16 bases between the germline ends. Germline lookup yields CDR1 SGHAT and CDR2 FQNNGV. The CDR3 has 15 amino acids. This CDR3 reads CASNPNSRPTDTQYF. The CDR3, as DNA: TGTGCCAGCAACCCCAATTCCAGACCCACAGATACGCAGTATTTT.

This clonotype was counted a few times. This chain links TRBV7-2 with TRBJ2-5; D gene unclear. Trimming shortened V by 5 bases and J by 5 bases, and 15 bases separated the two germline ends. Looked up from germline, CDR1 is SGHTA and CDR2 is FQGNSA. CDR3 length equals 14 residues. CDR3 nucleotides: TGTGCCAGCAGCCGAGACCCGGTCCGGGAGACCCAGTACTTC. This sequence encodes CASSRDPVRETQYF.

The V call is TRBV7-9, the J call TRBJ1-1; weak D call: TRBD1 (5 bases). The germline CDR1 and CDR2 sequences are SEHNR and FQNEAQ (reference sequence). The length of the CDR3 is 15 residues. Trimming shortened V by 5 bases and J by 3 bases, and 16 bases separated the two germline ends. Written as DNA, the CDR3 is TGTGCCAGCAGCCCCCCTTTCGGGGGTCACACTGAAGCTTTCTTT. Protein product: CASSPPFGGHTEAFF.

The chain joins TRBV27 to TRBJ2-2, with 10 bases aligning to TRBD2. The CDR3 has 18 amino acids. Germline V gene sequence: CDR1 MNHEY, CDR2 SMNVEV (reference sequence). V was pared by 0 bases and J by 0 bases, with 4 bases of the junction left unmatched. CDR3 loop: CASSLSNSGGANTGELFF. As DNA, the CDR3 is TGTGCCAGCAGTTTATCAAACAGCGGGGGGGCGAACACCGGGGAGCTGTTTTTT.

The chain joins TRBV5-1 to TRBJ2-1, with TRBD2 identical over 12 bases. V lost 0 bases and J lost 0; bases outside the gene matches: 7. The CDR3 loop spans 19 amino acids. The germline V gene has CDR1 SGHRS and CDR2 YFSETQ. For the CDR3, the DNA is TGCGCCAGCAGCTTGGTCTCTAGCGGGGGGGCGAGCTCCTACAATGAGCAGTTCTTC. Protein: CASSLVSSGGASSYNEQFF.

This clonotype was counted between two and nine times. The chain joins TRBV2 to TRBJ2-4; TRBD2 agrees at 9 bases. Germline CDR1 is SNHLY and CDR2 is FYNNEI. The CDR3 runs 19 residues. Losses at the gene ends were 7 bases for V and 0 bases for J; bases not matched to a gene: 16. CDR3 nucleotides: TGTGCCAGCACGGTCGGGACTAGCCGAACAGGTGGAGCCAAAAACATTCAGTACTTC. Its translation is CASTVGTSRTGGAKNIQYF.

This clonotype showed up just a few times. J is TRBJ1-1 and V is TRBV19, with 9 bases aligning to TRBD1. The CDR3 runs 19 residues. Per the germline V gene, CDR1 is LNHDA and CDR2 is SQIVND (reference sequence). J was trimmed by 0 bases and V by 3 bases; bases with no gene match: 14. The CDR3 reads CASSIGVWGTGLMNTEAFF. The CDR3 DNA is TGTGCCAGTAGTATTGGGGTATGGGGGACAGGGTTAATGAACACTGAAGCTTTCTTT.